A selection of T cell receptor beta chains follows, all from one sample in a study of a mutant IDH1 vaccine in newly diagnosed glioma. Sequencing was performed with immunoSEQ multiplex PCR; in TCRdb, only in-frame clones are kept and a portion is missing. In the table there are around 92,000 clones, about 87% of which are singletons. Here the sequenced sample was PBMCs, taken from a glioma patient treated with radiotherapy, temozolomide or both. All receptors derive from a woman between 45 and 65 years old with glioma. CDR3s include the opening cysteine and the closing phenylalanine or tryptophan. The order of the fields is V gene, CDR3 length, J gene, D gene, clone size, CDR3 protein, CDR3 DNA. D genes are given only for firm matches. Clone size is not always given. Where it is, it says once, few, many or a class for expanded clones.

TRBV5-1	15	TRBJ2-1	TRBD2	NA	CASSLTSGSYNEQFF	TGCGCCAGCAGCTTGACTAGCGGGTCCTACAATGAGCAGTTCTTC
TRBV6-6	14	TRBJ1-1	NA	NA	CASSYSGENTEAFF	TGTGCCAGCAGTTACTCGGGGGAGAACACTGAAGCTTTCTTT
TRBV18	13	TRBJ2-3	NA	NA	CASSPPSTDTQYF	TGTGCCAGCTCACCACCGAGCACAGATACGCAGTATTTT
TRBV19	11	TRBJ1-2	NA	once	CASSMAVGYTF	TGTGCCAGTAGTATGGCAGTAGGCTACACCTTC
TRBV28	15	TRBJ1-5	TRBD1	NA	CASSSYRGGNQPQHF	TGTGCCAGCAGTTCCTACAGGGGCGGAAATCAGCCCCAGCATTTT
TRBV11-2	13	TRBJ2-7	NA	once	CASSLTLGDEQYF	TGTGCCAGCAGCTTGACTCTAGGCGACGAGCAGTACTTC
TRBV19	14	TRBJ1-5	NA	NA	CASSTGRANQPQHF	TGTGCCAGTAGTACGGGACGGGCAAATCAGCCCCAGCATTTT
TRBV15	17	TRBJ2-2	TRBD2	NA	CATSRDASGISTGELFF	TGTGCCACCAGCAGAGACGCTAGCGGGATTAGCACCGGGGAGCTGTTTTTT
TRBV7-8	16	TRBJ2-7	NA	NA	CASSRLVRQATYEQYF	TGTGCCAGCAGCCGACTAGTGCGACAGGCCACCTACGAGCAGTACTTC
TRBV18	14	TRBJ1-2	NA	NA	CASSRDVSYYGYTF	TGTGCCAGCTCACGGGACGTGTCGTACTATGGCTACACCTTC
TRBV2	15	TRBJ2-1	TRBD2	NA	CASRSLASGINEQFF	TGTGCCAGCAGGTCTCTCGCTAGCGGAATCAATGAGCAGTTCTTC
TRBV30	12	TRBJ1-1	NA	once	CAWSVFGGKAFF	TGTGCCTGGAGTGTATTCGGGGGGAAAGCTTTCTTT
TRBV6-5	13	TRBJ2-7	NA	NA	CASRGGQVYEQYF	TGTGCCAGCCGCGGGGGACAGGTCTACGAGCAGTACTTC
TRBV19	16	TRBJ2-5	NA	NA	CASSIGTGTVEETQYF	TGTGCCAGTAGTATAGGGACCGGGACGGTGGAGGAGACCCAGTACTTC
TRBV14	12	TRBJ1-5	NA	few	CASSQDNQPQHF	TGTGCCAGCAGCCAAGATAATCAGCCCCAGCATTTT
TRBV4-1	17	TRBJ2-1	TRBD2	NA	CASSQGRAAGVNNEQFF	TGCGCCAGCAGCCAAGGTCGGGCCGCGGGAGTTAATAATGAGCAGTTCTTC
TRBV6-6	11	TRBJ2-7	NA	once	CASSYDYEQYF	TGTGCCAGCAGTTATGACTACGAGCAGTACTTC